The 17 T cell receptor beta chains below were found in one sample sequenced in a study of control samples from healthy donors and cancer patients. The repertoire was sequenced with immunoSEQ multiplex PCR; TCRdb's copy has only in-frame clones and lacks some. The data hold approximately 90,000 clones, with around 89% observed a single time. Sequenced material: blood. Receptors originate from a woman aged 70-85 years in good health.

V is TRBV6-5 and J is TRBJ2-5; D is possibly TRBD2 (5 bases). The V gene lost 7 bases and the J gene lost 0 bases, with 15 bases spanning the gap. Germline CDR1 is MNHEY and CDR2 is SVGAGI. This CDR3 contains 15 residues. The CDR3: CASTTLGEYQETQYF. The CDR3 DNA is TGTGCCAGCACTACTCTCGGGGAGTACCAAGAGACCCAGTACTTC.

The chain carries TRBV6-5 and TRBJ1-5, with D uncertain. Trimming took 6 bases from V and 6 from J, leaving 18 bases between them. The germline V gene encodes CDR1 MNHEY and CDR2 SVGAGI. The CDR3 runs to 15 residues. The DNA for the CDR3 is TGTGCCAGCAGCGCCGATACGGCCGGAATTCAGCCCCAGCATTTT. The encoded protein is CASSADTAGIQPQHF.

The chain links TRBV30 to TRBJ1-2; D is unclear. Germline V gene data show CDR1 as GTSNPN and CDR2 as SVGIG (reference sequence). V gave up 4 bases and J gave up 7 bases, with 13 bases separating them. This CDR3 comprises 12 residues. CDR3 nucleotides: TGTGCCTGGACCAAAGCGGGGTTTGGCTACACCTTC. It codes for CAWTKAGFGYTF.

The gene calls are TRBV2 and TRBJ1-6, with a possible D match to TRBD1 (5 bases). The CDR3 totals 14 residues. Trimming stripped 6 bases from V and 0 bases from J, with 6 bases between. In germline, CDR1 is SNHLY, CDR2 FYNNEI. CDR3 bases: TGTGCCAGCAGGGGGGACTCCTATAATTCACCCCTCCACTTT. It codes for CASRGDSYNSPLHF.

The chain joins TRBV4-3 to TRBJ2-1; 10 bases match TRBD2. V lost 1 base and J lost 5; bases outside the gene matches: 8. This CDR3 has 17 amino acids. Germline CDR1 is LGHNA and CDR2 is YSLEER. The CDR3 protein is CASSQGLAGPYNNEQFF. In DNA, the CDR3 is TGCGCCAGCAGCCAAGGACTAGCGGGCCCCTACAACAATGAGCAGTTCTTC.

CDR3 sequence: CSVGPLAWSTDTQYF. The CDR3 region has the DNA TGCAGCGTTGGCCCACTAGCGTGGAGCACAGATACGCAGTATTTT. The V and J genes are TRBV29-1 and TRBJ2-3, with 7 nucleotides matching TRBD2. V shed 4 bases, J shed 0 bases, and the junction held 7 bases outside the gene matches. Germline-derived CDR1 and CDR2 are SQVTM and ANQGSEA. This CDR3 spans 15 amino acids.

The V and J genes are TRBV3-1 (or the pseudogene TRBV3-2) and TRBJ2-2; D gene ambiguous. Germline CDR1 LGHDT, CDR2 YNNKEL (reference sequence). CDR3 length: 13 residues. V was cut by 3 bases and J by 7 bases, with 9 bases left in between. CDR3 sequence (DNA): TGTGCCAGCAGCCAGATCGAGAACGGGGAGCTGTTTTTT. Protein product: CASSQIENGELFF.

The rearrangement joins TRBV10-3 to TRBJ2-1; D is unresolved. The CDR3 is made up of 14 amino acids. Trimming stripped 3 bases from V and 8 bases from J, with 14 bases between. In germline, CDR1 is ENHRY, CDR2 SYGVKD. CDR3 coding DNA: TGTGCCATCAGTGACCCGATCCTGGCCCATGAGCAGTTCTTC. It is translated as CAISDPILAHEQFF.

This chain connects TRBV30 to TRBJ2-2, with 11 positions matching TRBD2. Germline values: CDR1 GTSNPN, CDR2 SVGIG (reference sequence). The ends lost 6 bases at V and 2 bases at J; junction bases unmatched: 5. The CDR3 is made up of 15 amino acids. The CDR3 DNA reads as TGTGCCTGTCAGACTAGCGGGACTAACACCGGGGAGCTGTTTTTT. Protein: CACQTSGTNTGELFF.

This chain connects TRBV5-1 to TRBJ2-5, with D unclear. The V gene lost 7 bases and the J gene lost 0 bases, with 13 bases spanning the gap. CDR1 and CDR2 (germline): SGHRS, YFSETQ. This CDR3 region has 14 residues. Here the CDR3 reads CASSPGRHQETQYF. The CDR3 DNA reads TGCGCCAGCTCCCCGGGTAGACACCAAGAGACCCAGTACTTC.

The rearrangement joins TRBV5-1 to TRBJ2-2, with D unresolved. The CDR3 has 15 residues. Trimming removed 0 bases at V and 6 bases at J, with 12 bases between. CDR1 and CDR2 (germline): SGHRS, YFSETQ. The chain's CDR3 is CASSLGLVVPGELFF. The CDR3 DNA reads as TGCGCCAGCAGCTTGGGGCTAGTGGTCCCCGGGGAGCTGTTTTTT.

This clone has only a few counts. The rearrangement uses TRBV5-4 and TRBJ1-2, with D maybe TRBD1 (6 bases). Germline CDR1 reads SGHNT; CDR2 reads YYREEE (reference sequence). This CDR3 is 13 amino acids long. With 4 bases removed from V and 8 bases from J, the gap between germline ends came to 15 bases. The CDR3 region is CASSPTDSLGYTF. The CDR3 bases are TGTGCCAGCAGCCCGACGGACAGTCTGGGCTACACCTTC.

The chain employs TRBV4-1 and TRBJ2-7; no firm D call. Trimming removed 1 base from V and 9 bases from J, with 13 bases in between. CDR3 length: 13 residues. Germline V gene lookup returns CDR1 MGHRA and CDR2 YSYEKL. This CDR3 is CASSQVLGFGQYF. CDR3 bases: TGCGCCAGCAGCCAAGTCCTAGGGTTCGGGCAGTACTTC.

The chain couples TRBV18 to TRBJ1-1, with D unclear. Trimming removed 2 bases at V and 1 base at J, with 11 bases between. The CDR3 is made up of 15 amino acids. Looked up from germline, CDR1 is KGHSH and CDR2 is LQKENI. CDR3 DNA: TGTGCCAGCTCACCAAGGCACGGTGCGAACACTGAAGCTTTCTTT. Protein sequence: CASSPRHGANTEAFF.

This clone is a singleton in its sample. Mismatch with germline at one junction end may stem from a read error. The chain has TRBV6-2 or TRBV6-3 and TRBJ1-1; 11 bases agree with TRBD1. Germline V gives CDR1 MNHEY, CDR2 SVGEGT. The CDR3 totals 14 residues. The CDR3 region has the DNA TGTGCCAGCAGCCAGGGACAGGGGGGGCCTGGGGACTTTTTT. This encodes CASSQGQGGPGDFF.

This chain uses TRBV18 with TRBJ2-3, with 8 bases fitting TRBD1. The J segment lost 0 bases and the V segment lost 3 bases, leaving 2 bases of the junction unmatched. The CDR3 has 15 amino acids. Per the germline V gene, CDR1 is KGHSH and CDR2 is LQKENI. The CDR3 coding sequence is TGTGCCAGCTCACCTGGACAGGGAAGCACAGATACGCAGTATTTT. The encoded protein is CASSPGQGSTDTQYF. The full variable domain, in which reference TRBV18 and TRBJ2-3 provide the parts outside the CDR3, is NAGVMQNPRHLVRRRGQEARLRCSPMKGHSHVYWYRQLPEEGLKFMVYLQKENIIDESGMPKERFSAEFPKEGPSILRIQQVVRGDSAAYFCASSPGQGSTDTQYFGPGTRLTVL.

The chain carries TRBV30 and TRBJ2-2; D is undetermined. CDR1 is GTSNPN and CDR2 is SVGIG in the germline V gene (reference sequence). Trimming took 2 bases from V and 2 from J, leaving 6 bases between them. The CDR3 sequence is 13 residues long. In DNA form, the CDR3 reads TGTGCCTGGAGTCCCCTAAACACCGGGGAGCTGTTTTTT. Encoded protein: CAWSPLNTGELFF.